This entry describes one T cell receptor (beta chain). Its antigen remains unidentified. The sample comes from a study of cytomegalovirus exposure and HLA in healthy donors. Both 60 Vbeta primers and 13 Jbeta primers went into the PCR. Clones were sequenced by immunoSEQ multiplex PCR, and TCRdb holds only the in-frame ones, with some missing. This sample has about 200,000 clones, with 82% found just once. V was pared by 3 bases and J by 4 bases, with 7 bases between. The CDR3 runs to 13 residues. Germline lookup yields CDR1 SGHTA and CDR2 FQGTGA. General observations from the study: The authors reported that TCR beta sequences could predict HLA-A and HLA-B alleles. These predictions were accurate for most subjects in the first cohort. Researchers had no immune exposure information except CMV serostatus available. Three chains linked to CMV were shown in vitro to be specific for CMV antigens.

This TCR derives from a boy aged 2 to 10 in good health and CMV-seronegative. Sequencing was carried out using PBMCs. The chain couples TRBV7-3 to TRBJ1-3; D unclear. Here the CDR3 reads CASSFSPGNTIYF. CDR3 coding DNA: TGTGCCAGCAGCTTTTCTCCGGGAAACACCATATATTTT.